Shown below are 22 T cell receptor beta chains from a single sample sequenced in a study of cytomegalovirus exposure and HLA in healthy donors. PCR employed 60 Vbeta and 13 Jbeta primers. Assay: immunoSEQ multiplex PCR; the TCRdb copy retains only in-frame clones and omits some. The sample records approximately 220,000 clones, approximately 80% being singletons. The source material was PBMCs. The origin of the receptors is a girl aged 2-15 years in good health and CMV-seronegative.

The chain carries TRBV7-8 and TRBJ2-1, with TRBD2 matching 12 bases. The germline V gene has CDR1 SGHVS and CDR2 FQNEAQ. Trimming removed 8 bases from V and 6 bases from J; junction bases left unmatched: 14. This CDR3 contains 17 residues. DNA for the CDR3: TGTGCCAGCTGCCCCTTGGGCGGACTAGCGGGGCCCAATGAGCAGTTCTTC. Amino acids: CASCPLGGLAGPNEQFF.

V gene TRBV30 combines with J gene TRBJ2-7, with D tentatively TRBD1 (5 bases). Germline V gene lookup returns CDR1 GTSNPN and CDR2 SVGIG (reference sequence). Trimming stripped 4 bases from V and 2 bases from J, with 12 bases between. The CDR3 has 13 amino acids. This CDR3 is CAWKQAGPYEQYF. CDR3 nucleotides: TGTGCCTGGAAACAGGCTGGGCCCTACGAGCAGTACTTC.

The CDR3 sequence: CASSPPGFYEQYF. The CDR3 DNA follows: TGTGCCAGCTCACCTCCAGGATTCTACGAGCAGTACTTC. V usage is TRBV18 and J usage is TRBJ2-7; D is unresolved. From germline, CDR1 is KGHSH and CDR2 LQKENI. Trimming took 3 bases from V and 3 from J, leaving 9 bases between them. CDR3 length equals 13 residues.

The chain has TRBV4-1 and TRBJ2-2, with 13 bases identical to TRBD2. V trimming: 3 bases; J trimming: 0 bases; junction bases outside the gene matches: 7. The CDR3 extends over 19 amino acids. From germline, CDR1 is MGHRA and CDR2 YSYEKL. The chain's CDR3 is CASSQTSGRKGANTGELFF. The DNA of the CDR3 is TGCGCCAGCAGCCAGACTAGCGGGAGGAAGGGCGCGAACACCGGGGAGCTGTTTTTT.

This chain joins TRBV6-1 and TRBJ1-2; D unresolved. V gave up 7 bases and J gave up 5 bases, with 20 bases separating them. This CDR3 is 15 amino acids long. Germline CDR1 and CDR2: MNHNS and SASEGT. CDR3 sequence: CASMYQAQPFYGYTF. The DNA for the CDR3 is TGTGCCAGCATGTACCAGGCGCAACCTTTTTATGGCTACACCTTC.

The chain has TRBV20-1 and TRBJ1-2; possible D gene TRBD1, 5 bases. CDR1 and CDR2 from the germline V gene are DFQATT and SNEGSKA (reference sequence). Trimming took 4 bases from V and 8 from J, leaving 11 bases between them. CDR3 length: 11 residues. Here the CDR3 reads CSAKGVGGYTF. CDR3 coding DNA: TGCAGTGCTAAAGGGGTGGGGGGCTACACCTTC.

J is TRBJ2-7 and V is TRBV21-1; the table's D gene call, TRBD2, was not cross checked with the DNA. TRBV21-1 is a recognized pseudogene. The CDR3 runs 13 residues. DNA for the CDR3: TGTGCCAGATCTTCGGGACTAGCGTTGTATCAGTACTTC. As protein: CARSSGLALYQYF.

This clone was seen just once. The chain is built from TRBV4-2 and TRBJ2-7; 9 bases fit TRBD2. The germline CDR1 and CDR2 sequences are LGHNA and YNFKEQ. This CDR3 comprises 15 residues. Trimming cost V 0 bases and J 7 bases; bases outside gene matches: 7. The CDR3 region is CASSQDGTSSEEQYF. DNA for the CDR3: TGTGCCAGCAGCCAAGACGGGACTAGCTCGGAAGAGCAGTACTTC.

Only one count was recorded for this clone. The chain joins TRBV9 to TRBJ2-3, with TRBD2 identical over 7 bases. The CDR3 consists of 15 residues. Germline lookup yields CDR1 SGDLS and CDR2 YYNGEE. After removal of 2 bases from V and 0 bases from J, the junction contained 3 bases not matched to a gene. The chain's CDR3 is CASSVDSGSTDTQYF. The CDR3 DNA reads TGTGCCAGCAGCGTGGATAGCGGGAGCACAGATACGCAGTATTTT.

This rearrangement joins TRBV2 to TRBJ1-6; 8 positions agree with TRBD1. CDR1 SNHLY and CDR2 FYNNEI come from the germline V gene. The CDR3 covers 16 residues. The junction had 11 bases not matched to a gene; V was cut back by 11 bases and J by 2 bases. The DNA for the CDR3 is TGTGCCGGCTGCGGCAGGGGGCAAGCCTATAATTCACCCCTCCACTTT. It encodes CAGCGRGQAYNSPLHF.

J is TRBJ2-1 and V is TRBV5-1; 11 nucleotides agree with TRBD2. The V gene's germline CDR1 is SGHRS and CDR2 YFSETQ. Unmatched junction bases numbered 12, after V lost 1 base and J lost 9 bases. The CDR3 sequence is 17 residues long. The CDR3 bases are TGCGCCAGCAGCTTGAACCCTACTAGCGGGAGTCCGGGTGAGCAGTTCTTC. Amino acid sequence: CASSLNPTSGSPGEQFF.

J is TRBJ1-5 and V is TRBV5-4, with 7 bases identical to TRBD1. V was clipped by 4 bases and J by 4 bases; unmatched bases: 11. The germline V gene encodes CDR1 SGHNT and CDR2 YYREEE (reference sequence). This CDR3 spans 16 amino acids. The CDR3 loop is CASSVYPGTENQPQHF. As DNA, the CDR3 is TGTGCCAGCAGCGTATACCCCGGGACAGAAAATCAGCCCCAGCATTTT.

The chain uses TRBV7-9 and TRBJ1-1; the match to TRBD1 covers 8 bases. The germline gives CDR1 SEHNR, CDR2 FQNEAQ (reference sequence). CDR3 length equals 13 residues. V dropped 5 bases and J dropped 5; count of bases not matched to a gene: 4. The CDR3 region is CASSRQGATEAFF. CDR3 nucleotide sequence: TGTGCCAGCAGCCGGCAGGGGGCTACTGAAGCTTTCTTT.

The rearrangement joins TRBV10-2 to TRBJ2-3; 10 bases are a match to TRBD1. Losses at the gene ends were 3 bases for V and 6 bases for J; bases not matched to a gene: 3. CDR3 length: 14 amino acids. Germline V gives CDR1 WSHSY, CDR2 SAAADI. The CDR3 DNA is TGCGCCAGCAGTGAAGGGACAGGGGAGGATACGCAGTATTTT. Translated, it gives CASSEGTGEDTQYF.

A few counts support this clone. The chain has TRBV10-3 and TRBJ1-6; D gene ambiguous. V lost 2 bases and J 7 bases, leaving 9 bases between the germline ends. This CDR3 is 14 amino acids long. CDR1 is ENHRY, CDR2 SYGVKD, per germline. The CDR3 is CAISEGRENSPLHF. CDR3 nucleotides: TGTGCCATCAGTGAGGGACGGGAAAATTCACCCCTCCACTTT.

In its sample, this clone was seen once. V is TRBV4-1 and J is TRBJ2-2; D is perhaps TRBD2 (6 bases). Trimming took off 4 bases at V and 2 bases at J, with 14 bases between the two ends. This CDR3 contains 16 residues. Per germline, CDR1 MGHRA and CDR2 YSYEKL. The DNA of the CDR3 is TGCGCCAGCAGCCTCGTCCCGGGACTTAACACCGGGGAGCTGTTTTTT. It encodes CASSLVPGLNTGELFF.

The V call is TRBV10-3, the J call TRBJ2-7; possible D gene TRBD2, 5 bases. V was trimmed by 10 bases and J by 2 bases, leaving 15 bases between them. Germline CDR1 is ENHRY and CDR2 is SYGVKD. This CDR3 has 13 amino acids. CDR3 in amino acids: CATTPSSPYEQYF. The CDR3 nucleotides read TGTGCCACTACCCCTAGCAGCCCCTACGAGCAGTACTTC.

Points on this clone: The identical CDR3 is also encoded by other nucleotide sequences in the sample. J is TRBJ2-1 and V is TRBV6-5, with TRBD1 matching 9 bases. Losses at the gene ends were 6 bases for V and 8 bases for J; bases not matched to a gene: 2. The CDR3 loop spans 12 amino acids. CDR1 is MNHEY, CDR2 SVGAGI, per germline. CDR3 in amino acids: CASRDRGYEQFF. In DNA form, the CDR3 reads TGTGCCAGCAGGGACAGGGGATATGAGCAGTTCTTC.

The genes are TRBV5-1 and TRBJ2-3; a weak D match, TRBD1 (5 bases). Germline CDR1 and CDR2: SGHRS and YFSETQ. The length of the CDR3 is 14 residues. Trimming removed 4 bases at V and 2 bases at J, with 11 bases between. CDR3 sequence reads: CASSRDRPTDTQYF. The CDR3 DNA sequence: TGCGCCAGCAGCCGAGACAGACCCACAGATACGCAGTATTTT. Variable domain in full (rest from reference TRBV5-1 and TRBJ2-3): KAGVTQTPRYLIKTRGQQVTLSCSPISGHRSVSWYQQTPGQGLQFLFEYFSETQRNKGNFPGRFSGRQFSNSRSEMNVSTLELGDSALYLCASSRDRPTDTQYFGPGTRLTVL.

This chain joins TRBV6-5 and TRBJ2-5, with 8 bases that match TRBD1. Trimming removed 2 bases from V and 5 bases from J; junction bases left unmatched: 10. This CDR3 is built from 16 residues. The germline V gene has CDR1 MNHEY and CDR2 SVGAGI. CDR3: CASSYTPGQGGETQYF. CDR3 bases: TGTGCCAGCAGTTACACCCCCGGACAGGGCGGGGAGACCCAGTACTTC.

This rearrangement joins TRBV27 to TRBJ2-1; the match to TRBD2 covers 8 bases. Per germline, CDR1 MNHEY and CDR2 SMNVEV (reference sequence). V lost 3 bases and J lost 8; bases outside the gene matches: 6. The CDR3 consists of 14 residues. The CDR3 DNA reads TGTGCCAGCAGTTTCACATCGGGGGGGGATGAGCAGTTCTTC. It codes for CASSFTSGGDEQFF.

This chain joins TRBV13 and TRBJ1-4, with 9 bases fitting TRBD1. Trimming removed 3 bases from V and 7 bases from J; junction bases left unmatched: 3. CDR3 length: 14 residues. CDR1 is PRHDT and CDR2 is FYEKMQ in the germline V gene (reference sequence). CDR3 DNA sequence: TGTGCCAGCAGCTTGGGACAGGGACGTGAAAAACTGTTTTTT. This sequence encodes CASSLGQGREKLFF.